What follows is one T cell receptor (beta chain) and its context. In the original processing: It was from reference gene primer amplification that nucleated cell counts were estimated. Assay used: immunoSEQ multiplex PCR; TCRdb lists only in-frame clones, some missing. The DNA gave D and trimming, while V, J and clone size come from that table. This sample yields some 150,000 clones, of which approximately 87% are seen a single time; under 9% belongs to the top ten. The sample comes from a study of blood T cell repertoires in COVID-19. Study information: Italy, Spain and the United States were the sources of the convalescent and acute COVID-19 samples. Sources were T cells, B-cell-depleted T cells, or PBMCs; the material itself was cDNA or gDNA.

V gave up 8 bases and J gave up 11 bases, with 18 bases separating them. Germline CDR1 MNHEY, CDR2 SVGAGI. The CDR3 sequence is 12 residues long. The clonotype was recovered from a woman aged 50 to 60 with active or convalescent COVID-19. This rearrangement joins TRBV6-5 to TRBJ1-1; D unclear. Sequenced material: peripheral blood. CDR3 bases: TGTGCCAGCGGCCCCTCCGAAGCGAGGGCTTTCTTT. It encodes CASGPSEARAFF.